This paragraph reports one T cell receptor beta chain. The method was immunoSEQ multiplex PCR; TCRdb's version includes in-frame clones alone and lacks a portion of them. The sample yields about 300,000 clones, approximately 90% seen once. This record belongs to a study of blood T cell repertoires in COVID-19. Study-wide context: T cells, B-cell-depleted T cells, or PBMCs provided the cDNA or gDNA that served as material.

Enrollment of patients from Seattle took place during active infection, with longitudinal follow-up. The sequence derives from a woman in her forties or fifties with COVID-19, enrolled during active disease. Sequencing was carried out using peripheral blood.

The DNA for the CDR3 is TGTGCCAGCAGCTCCGAGGGCGGGAGCTGGTACGAGCAGTACTTC. Its translation is CASSSEGGSWYEQYF. The chain joins TRBV9 to TRBJ2-7, with TRBD2 matching over 7 bases. The junction had 11 bases not matched to a gene; V was cut back by 4 bases and J by 4 bases. Germline loops: CDR1 SGDLS, CDR2 YYNGEE. This CDR3 is built from 15 residues.